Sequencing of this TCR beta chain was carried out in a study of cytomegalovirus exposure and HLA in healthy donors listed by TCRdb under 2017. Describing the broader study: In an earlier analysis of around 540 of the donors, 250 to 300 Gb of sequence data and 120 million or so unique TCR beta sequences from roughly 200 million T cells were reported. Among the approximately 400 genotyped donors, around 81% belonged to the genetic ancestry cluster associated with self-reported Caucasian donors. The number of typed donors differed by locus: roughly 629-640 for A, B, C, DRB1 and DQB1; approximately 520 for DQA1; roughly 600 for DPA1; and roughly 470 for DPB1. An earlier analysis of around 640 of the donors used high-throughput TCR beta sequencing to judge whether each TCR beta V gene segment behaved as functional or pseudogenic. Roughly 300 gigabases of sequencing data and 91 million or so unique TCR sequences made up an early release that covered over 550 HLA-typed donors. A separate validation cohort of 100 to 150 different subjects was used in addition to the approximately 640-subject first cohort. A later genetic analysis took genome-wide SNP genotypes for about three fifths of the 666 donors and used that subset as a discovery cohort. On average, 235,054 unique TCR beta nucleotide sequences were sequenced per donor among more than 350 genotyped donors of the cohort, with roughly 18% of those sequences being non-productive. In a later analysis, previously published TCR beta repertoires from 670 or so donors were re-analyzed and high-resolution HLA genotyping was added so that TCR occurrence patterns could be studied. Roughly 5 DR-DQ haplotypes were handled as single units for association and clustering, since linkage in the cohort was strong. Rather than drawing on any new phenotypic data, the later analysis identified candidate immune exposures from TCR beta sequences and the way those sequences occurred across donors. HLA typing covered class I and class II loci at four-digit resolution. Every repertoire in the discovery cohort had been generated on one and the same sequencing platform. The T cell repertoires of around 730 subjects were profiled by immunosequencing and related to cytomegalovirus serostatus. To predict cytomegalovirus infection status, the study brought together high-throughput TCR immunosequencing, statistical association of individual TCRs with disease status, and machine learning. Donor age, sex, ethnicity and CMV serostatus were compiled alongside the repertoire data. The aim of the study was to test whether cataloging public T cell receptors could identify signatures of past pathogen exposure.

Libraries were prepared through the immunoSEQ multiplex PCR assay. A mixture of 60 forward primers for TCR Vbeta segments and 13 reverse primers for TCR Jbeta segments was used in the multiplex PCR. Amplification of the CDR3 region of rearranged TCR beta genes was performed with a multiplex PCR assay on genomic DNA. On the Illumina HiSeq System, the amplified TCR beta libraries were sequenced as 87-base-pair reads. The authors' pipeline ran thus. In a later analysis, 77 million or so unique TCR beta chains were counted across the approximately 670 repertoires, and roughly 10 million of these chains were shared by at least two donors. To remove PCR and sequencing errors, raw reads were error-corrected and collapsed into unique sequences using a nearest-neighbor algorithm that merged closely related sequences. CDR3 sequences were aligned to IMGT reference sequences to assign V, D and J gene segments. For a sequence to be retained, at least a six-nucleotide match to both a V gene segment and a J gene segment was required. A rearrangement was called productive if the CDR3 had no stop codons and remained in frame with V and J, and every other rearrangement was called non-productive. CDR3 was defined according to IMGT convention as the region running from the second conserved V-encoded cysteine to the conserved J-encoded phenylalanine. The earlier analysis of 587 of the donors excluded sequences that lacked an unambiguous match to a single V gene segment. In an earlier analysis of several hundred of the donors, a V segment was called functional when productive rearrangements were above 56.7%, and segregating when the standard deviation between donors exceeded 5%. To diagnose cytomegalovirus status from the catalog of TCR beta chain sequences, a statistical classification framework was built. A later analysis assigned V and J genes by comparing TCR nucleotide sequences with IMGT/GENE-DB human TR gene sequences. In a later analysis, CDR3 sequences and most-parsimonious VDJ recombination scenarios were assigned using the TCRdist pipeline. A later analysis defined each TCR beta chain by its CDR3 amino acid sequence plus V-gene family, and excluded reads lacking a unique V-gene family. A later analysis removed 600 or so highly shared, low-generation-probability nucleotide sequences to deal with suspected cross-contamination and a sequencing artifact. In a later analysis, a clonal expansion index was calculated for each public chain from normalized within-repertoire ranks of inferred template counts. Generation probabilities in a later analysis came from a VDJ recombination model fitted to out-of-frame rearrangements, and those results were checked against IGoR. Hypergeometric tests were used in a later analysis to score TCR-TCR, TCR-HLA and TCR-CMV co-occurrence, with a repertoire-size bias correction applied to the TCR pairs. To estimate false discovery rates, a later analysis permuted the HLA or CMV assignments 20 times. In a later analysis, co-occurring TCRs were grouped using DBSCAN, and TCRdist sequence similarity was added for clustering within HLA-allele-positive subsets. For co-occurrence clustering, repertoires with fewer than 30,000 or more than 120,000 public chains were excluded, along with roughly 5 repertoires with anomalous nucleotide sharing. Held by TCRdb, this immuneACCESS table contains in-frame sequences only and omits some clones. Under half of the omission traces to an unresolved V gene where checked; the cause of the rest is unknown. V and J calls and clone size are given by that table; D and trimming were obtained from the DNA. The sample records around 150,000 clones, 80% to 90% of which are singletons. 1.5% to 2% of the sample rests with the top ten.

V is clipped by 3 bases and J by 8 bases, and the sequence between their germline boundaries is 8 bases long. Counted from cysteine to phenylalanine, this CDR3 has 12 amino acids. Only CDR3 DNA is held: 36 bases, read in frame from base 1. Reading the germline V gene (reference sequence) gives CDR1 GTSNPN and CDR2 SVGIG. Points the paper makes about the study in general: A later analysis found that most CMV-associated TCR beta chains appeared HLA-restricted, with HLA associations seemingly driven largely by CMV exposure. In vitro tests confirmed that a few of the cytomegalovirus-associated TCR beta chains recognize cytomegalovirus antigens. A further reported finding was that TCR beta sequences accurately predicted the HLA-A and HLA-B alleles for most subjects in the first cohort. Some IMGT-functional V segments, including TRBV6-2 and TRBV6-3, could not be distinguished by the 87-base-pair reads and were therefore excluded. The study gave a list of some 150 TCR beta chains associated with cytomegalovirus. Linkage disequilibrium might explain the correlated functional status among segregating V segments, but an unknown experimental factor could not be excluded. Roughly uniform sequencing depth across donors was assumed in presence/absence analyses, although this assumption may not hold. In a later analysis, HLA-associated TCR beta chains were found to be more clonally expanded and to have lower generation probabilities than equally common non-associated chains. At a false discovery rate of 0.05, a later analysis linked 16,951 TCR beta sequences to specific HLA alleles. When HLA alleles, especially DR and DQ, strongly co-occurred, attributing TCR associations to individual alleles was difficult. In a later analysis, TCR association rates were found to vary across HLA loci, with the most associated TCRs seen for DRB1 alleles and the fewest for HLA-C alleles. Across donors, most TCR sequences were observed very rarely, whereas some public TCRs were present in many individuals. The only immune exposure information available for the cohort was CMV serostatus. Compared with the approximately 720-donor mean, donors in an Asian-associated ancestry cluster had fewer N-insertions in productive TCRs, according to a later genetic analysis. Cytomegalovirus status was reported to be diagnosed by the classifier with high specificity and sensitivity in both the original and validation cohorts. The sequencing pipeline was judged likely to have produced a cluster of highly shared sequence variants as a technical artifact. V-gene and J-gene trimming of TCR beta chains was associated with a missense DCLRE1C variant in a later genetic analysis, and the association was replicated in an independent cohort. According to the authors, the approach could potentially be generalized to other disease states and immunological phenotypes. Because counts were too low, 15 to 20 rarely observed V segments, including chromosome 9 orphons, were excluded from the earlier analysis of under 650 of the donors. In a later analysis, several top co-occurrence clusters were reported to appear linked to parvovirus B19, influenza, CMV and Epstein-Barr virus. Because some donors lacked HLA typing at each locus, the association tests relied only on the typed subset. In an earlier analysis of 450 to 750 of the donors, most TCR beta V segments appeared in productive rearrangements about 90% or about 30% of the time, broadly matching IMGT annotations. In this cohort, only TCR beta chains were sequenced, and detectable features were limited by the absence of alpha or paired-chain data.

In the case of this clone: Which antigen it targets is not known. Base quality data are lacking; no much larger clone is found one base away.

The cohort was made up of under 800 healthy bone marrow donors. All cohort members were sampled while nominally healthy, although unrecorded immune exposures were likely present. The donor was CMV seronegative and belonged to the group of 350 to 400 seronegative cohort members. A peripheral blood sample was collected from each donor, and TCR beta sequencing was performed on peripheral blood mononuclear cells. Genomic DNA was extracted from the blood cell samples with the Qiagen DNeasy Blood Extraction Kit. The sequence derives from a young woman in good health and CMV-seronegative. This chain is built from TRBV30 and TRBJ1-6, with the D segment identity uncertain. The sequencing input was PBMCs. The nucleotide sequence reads TGTGCCTGGAGGGCCAATGATTCACCCCTCCACTTT. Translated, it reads CAWRANDSPLHF.